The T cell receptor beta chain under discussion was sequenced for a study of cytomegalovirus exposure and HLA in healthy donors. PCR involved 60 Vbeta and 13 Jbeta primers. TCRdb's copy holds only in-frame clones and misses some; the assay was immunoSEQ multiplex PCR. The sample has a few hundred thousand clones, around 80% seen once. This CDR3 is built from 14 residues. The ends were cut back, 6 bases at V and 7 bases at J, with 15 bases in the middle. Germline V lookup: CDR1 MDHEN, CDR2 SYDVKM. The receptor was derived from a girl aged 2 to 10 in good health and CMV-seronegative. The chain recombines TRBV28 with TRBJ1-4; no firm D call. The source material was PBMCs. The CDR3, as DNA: TGTGCCAGCAGAAGGCCGACTCCGGGTGAAAAACTGTTTTTT. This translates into CASRRPTPGEKLFF.